Shown below are 29 T cell receptor beta chains from a single sample sequenced in a study of T cell repertoires in cytomegalovirus infection. Each CDR3 protein gets one entry after TCRdb re-called the reads with MiXCR. The sample consists of fewer than 300,000 distinct CDR3 sequences, roughly 24% of them appearing once. Sequenced sample: PBMCs. Receptor source: a human donor in good health (CMV status not recorded). Some clones in this sample may be carry-over from other donors' samples.

CDR3 region: CATSRDPGDRGGNEQFF. The CDR3 nucleotides read TGTGCCACCAGCAGAGATCCGGGAGACAGGGGCGGCAATGAGCAGTTCTTC. This sequence joins TRBV15 and TRBJ2-1, with 8 bases identical to TRBD1. The CDR3 runs to 17 residues. After removal of 0 bases from V and 6 bases from J, the junction contained 10 bases not matched to a gene. In germline, CDR1 is LNHNV, CDR2 YYDKDF (reference sequence).

The rearrangement uses TRBV11-2 and TRBJ2-5, with 12 nucleotides matching TRBD2. Germline V gene sequence: CDR1 SGHAT, CDR2 FQNNGV. Unmatched junction bases numbered 11, after V lost 5 bases and J lost 7 bases. The CDR3 totals 16 residues. The CDR3 is CASSQLAGGGGGTQYF. For the CDR3, the DNA is TGTGCCAGCAGCCAACTAGCGGGAGGCGGCGGCGGGACCCAGTACTTC.

This clonotype appeared many times. V is TRBV7-2 and J is TRBJ2-1; either TRBD1 or TRBD2 may supply D (5 bases each). The CDR3 has 17 residues. Germline CDR1 and CDR2: SGHTA and FQGNSA. The germline V and J ends were trimmed by 5 bases and 6 bases, with 23 bases remaining between them. The chain's CDR3 is CASSVRGATNKVNEQFF. In DNA form, the CDR3 reads TGTGCCAGCAGCGTAAGAGGGGCCACAAACAAGGTCAATGAGCAGTTCTTC.

Many counts were recorded for this clonotype. The chain joins TRBV20-1 to TRBJ2-5; TRBD2 matches 11 bases. Germline trimming cut 1 base from V and 2 bases from J; bases unmatched to any gene: 12. Per germline, CDR1 DFQATT and CDR2 SNEGSKA (reference sequence). The CDR3 covers 18 residues. The CDR3 loop is CSARGTSGFYGGQETQYF. As DNA, the CDR3 is TGCAGTGCTAGAGGGACTAGCGGGTTTTATGGGGGTCAAGAGACCCAGTACTTC.

The chain uses TRBV7-2 and TRBJ2-2, with TRBD2 matching 11 bases. This CDR3 has 16 amino acids. With 5 bases clipped from V and 6 bases from J, the junction kept 8 bases outside the gene matches. Looked up from germline, CDR1 is SGHTA and CDR2 is FQGNSA. This CDR3 is CASSVLAGVGAGELFF. CDR3 nucleotide sequence: TGTGCCAGCAGCGTACTAGCGGGAGTAGGGGCCGGGGAGCTGTTTTTT.

This clonotype was detected a few times. The chain uses TRBV11-2 and TRBJ1-1, with TRBD1 identical over 9 bases. Losses at the gene ends were 5 bases for V and 1 base for J; bases not matched to a gene: 8. The CDR3 covers 16 residues. Germline V gene lookup returns CDR1 SGHAT and CDR2 FQNNGV. The chain's CDR3 is CASSPRTGVGNTEAFF. The CDR3 bases are TGTGCCAGCAGCCCAAGGACAGGGGTAGGGAACACTGAAGCTTTCTTT.

This clonotype occurred a few times. The V gene is TRBV11-2, the J gene TRBJ1-4, with D possibly being TRBD1 (5 bases). This CDR3 region has 16 residues. Germline CDR1 and CDR2: SGHAT and FQNNGV. The germline V and J ends were trimmed by 4 bases and 7 bases, with 19 bases remaining between them. The chain's CDR3 is CASSSQRWGVSEKLFF. In nucleotides, the CDR3 is TGTGCCAGCAGCTCACAACGGTGGGGGGTTAGTGAAAAACTGTTTTTT.

V is TRBV7-2 and J is TRBJ2-7, with TRBD1 identical over 8 bases. There are 15 residues in the CDR3. From germline, CDR1 is SGHTA and CDR2 FQGNSA. V shed 1 base and J 3 bases; nucleotides not matched to a gene: 5. The CDR3 DNA is TGTGCCAGCAGCTTAGACGGCAGGGGGCTCTACGAGCAGTACTTC. Amino acid sequence: CASSLDGRGLYEQYF. Looking up the rest from reference TRBV7-2 and TRBJ2-7 gives the full variable domain: GAGVSQSPSNKVTEKGKDVELRCDPISGHTALYWYRQSLGQGLEFLIYFQGNSAPDKSGLPSDRFSAERTGGSVSTLTIQRTQQEDSAVYLCASSLDGRGLYEQYFGPGTRLTVT.

This clonotype has more than one count but fewer than ten. The chain carries TRBV28 and TRBJ1-4; TRBD1 matches at 7 bases. Germline CDR1 and CDR2: MDHEN and SYDVKM. The V segment lost 5 bases and the J segment 8 bases; nucleotides outside the gene matches: 8. The CDR3 consists of 14 residues. CDR3 coding DNA: TGTGCCAGCAGTCCGGAAGGGGGCGCGGAAAAACTGTTTTTT. Translation gives CASSPEGGAEKLFF.

This chain uses TRBV28 with TRBJ2-7, with TRBD1 identical over 8 bases. CDR3 length: 12 amino acids. CDR1 MDHEN and CDR2 SYDVKM come from the germline V gene. V shed 6 bases, J shed 6 bases, and the junction held 4 bases outside the gene matches. In nucleotides, the CDR3 is TGTGCCAGCAGATTAACAGGGGGCGAGCAGTACTTC. As protein: CASRLTGGEQYF.

Judged by abundance, this clonotype is hyperexpanded. The V gene is TRBV7-2, the J gene TRBJ2-5; a weak D match, TRBD1 (6 bases). The CDR3 contains 17 residues. V dropped 1 base and J dropped 3 bases, with 18 bases sitting between them. Germline CDR1 and CDR2: SGHTA and FQGNSA. The CDR3 region has the DNA TGTGCCAGCAGCTTAGGCACACAGGGAAGTCCTAAAGAGACCCAGTACTTC. This translates into CASSLGTQGSPKETQYF.

Comments on this clonotype: Just one base apart from a much larger clone, this may be a read error. The chain couples TRBV11-2 to TRBJ2-4, with D maybe TRBD2 (6 bases). Germline values: CDR1 SGHAT, CDR2 FQNNGV. The CDR3 has 17 amino acids. V lost 4 bases and J lost 2, with 18 bases in between. The chain's CDR3 is CASSWTGVSETKNIQYF. The CDR3 nucleotides read TGTGCCAGCAGCTGGACGGGAGTCTCCGAGACCAAAAACATTCAGTACTTC.

This clonotype was seen repeatedly, ten times or more. The genes are TRBV7-2 and TRBJ2-3; 12 bases match TRBD2. There are 12 residues in the CDR3. The germline gives CDR1 SGHTA, CDR2 FQGNSA. Losses at the gene ends were 4 bases for V and 14 bases for J; bases not matched to a gene: 4. This CDR3 is CASSSLAGGLYF. The CDR3 coding sequence is TGTGCCAGCAGCTCGCTAGCGGGGGGGCTGTATTTT.

CDR3 sequence: CSARGTVVNGEQYF. CDR3 nucleotide sequence: TGCAGTGCTAGGGGGACAGTGGTAAATGGGGAGCAGTACTTC. V usage is TRBV20-1 and J usage is TRBJ2-7; TRBD1 matches at 7 bases. Looked up from germline, CDR1 is DFQATT and CDR2 is SNEGSKA (reference sequence). Trimming at V came to 3 bases and at J to 7 bases, leaving 12 bases not matched to a gene. The CDR3 has 14 residues.

The chain has TRBV19 and TRBJ1-5; D not certain. Per the germline V gene, CDR1 is LNHDA and CDR2 is SQIVND (reference sequence). The V and J ends lost 7 bases and 3 bases respectively, with 16 bases between them. The CDR3 is 15 amino acids. This CDR3 is CASTLGGFNNQPQHF. In DNA, the CDR3 is TGTGCCAGTACCCTGGGAGGGTTTAACAATCAGCCCCAGCATTTT.

This clonotype was seen repeatedly, ten times or more. The chain carries TRBV28 and TRBJ2-7; tentatively, D is TRBD2 (5 bases). Germline V lookup: CDR1 MDHEN, CDR2 SYDVKM. V was clipped by 7 bases and J by 2 bases, with 15 bases between them. This CDR3 region has 14 residues. The CDR3 bases are TGTGCCAGCACCCTCGCGGGCCAAACCTACGAGCAGTACTTC. It yields the protein CASTLAGQTYEQYF.

The chain joins TRBV20-1 to TRBJ1-1; D not resolved. Germline V gene lookup returns CDR1 DFQATT and CDR2 SNEGSKA (reference sequence). Trimming removed 3 bases at V and 1 base at J, with 9 bases between. This CDR3 is built from 13 residues. The CDR3 region is CSASAGWNTEAFF. In nucleotides, the CDR3 is TGCAGTGCTAGTGCAGGCTGGAACACTGAAGCTTTCTTT.

This clonotype was seen ten or more times. V is TRBV7-2 and J is TRBJ2-1; 8 bases align to TRBD2. V dropped 4 bases and J dropped 9; count of bases not matched to a gene: 5. The CDR3 spans 13 residues. Germline CDR1 is SGHTA and CDR2 is FQGNSA. The CDR3 DNA is TGTGCCAGCAGCTCGCTAGCGGGCACTGAGCAGTTCTTC. The encoded protein is CASSSLAGTEQFF. The entire variable domain, with the rest obtained from reference TRBV7-2 and TRBJ2-1, is as follows: GAGVSQSPSNKVTEKGKDVELRCDPISGHTALYWYRQSLGQGLEFLIYFQGNSAPDKSGLPSDRFSAERTGGSVSTLTIQRTQQEDSAVYLCASSSLAGTEQFFGPGTRLTVL.

The table lists this clonotype with many counts. The chain is built from TRBV7-2 and TRBJ1-2, with a tentative D call TRBD1 (6 bases). Trimming left V 5 bases short and J 7 bases short, with 14 bases between. Germline CDR1 and CDR2: SGHTA and FQGNSA. The CDR3 has 13 amino acids. The CDR3 DNA is TGTGCCAGCAGCCCGGGTCCAGGGGTTGGCTACACCTTC. As protein: CASSPGPGVGYTF.

V usage is TRBV19 and J usage is TRBJ2-5; 10 bases agree with TRBD2. The ends lost 1 base at V and 2 bases at J; junction bases unmatched: 4. CDR1 and CDR2 (germline): LNHDA, SQIVND (reference sequence). The CDR3 loop spans 16 amino acids. DNA of the CDR3: TGTGCCAGTAGTATAGGACTAGCGGGCGTGCAAGAGACCCAGTACTTC. It translates to CASSIGLAGVQETQYF.

This clonotype was recorded a few times. CDR3 nucleotides: TGTGCCAGCAGTTTAACTTGGGGAGGGAACACTGAAGCTTTCTTT. Residues: CASSLTWGGNTEAFF. This chain uses TRBV28 with TRBJ1-1; D not certain. V lost 2 bases to trimming and J lost 1 base, with 11 bases between them. CDR1 MDHEN and CDR2 SYDVKM come from the germline V gene. CDR3 size: 15 residues. Full variable domain (remainder filled in from reference TRBV28 and TRBJ1-1): DVKVTQSSRYLVKRTGEKVFLECVQDMDHENMFWYRQDPGLGLRLIYFSYDVKMKEKGDIPEGYSVSREKKERFSLILESASTNQTSMYLCASSLTWGGNTEAFFGQGTRLTVV.

This clonotype showed up many times. This rearrangement joins TRBV11-2 to TRBJ2-1, with D maybe TRBD2 (5 bases). The germline V gene encodes CDR1 SGHAT and CDR2 FQNNGV. The CDR3 runs to 15 residues. V dropped 2 bases and J dropped 0 bases, with 8 bases sitting between them. CDR3 in DNA: TGTGCCAGCAGCTTAATCCGGGGCTCCTACAATGAGCAGTTCTTC. Protein: CASSLIRGSYNEQFF.

The J gene is TRBJ2-1, the V gene TRBV7-2, with a weak D call TRBD2 (6 bases). Germline loops: CDR1 SGHTA, CDR2 FQGNSA. V lost 2 bases and J lost 3, with 14 bases in between. The CDR3 spans 16 residues. Here the CDR3 DNA reads TGTGCCAGCAGCTTACCGGGAGCAGCGTTCTACAATGAGCAGTTCTTC. This encodes CASSLPGAAFYNEQFF. The entire variable domain, with the rest obtained from reference TRBV7-2 and TRBJ2-1, is as follows: GAGVSQSPSNKVTEKGKDVELRCDPISGHTALYWYRQSLGQGLEFLIYFQGNSAPDKSGLPSDRFSAERTGGSVSTLTIQRTQQEDSAVYLCASSLPGAAFYNEQFFGPGTRLTVL.

With regard to this clonotype: An end of the junction differs from the germline gene, which may be a read error. The chain carries TRBV7-7 and TRBJ1-1; D is undetermined. The CDR3 has 13 residues. The germline gives CDR1 SSHAT, CDR2 FNYEAQ (reference sequence). CDR3 sequence: CASSLSMNTEALF. CDR3 nucleotides: TGTGCTAGCAGCCTTAGCATGAACACTGAAGCTCTCTTT.

This clonotype occurred a few times. The J gene is TRBJ2-1, the V gene TRBV20-1, with 14 bases fitting TRBD2. The CDR3 spans 14 residues. The trim removed 3 bases at V and 8 bases at J, leaving 3 bases unmatched. Per the germline V gene, CDR1 is DFQATT and CDR2 is SNEGSKA (reference sequence). The CDR3 protein is CSARGTSGRYEQFF. The CDR3, as DNA: TGCAGTGCTAGGGGGACTAGCGGGAGATATGAGCAGTTCTTC.

The J gene is TRBJ2-1, the V gene TRBV10-3; 9 bases are a match to TRBD2. V was pared by 3 bases and J by 9 bases, with 12 bases of the junction left unmatched. In germline, CDR1 is ENHRY, CDR2 SYGVKD. This CDR3 contains 16 residues. Written as DNA, the CDR3 is TGTGCCATCAGTGAAGGGGGGACTAGCTTGGGGGCTGAGCAGTTCTTC. It codes for CAISEGGTSLGAEQFF.

Written as DNA, the CDR3 is TGTGCCAGCAGCCCAAAGATCGAGGGAAGCTCCTATAATTCACCCCTCCACTTT. Translation gives CASSPKIEGSSYNSPLHF. V usage is TRBV14 and J usage is TRBJ1-6; the D is unclear. Germline CDR1 and CDR2: SGHDN and FVKESK. This CDR3 has 18 residues. Between the trimmed V and J ends, which lost 4 bases and 0 bases, there was a span of 16 bases.

This clonotype has only a few counts. The rearrangement joins TRBV28 to TRBJ2-3, with 12 bases identical to TRBD2. The germline gives CDR1 MDHEN, CDR2 SYDVKM. This CDR3 has 14 residues. J gave up 3 bases and V 6 bases, and 1 base lay outside the gene matches. CDR3 nucleotides: TGTGCCAGCAGACTAGCGGGAGGAACAGATACGCAGTATTTT. Its translation: CASRLAGGTDTQYF.

The chain has TRBV12-3 or TRBV12-4 and TRBJ2-5; D call uncertain. V lost 5 bases and J 6 bases, leaving 10 bases between the germline ends. This CDR3 spans 12 amino acids. The CDR3, as DNA: TGTGCCAGCAGTCCCGGCAGGAAGACCCAGTACTTC. Its protein is CASSPGRKTQYF.